The 13 T cell receptor beta chains below were found in one sample sequenced in a study of cytomegalovirus exposure and HLA in healthy donors. The PCR made use of 60 Vbeta and 13 Jbeta primers. Repertoires were generated with immunoSEQ multiplex PCR, while TCRdb's copy carries only in-frame clones and drops some. Altogether 140,000 to 150,000 clones are present, about 75% being singletons, with the ten largest covering more than 4%. Material: PBMCs. The receptors were sampled from a man aged 60-69 years in good health and CMV-seronegative.

This clone was recorded a few times. The rearrangement links TRBV7-2 to TRBJ1-1; D may be TRBD1 (5 bases). The CDR3 is 14 amino acids. V shed 2 bases and J shed 6 bases, with 13 bases lying between them. Germline V CDR1 and CDR2: SGHTA, FQGNSA. CDR3 region: CASSLTDTNAEAFF. The CDR3 bases are TGTGCCAGCAGCTTAACGGACACTAACGCTGAAGCTTTCTTT.

In its sample, this clone was seen once. The CDR3 DNA sequence: TGTGCCAGCAGCTGGGGGCGCACCGGGGAGCTGTTTTTT. This encodes CASSWGRTGELFF. V gene TRBV11-2 combines with J gene TRBJ2-2, with D possibly being TRBD1 (6 bases). CDR3 length: 13 amino acids. Trimming pared 4 bases from V and 4 bases from J, leaving 7 bases between. Per the germline V gene, CDR1 is SGHAT and CDR2 is FQNNGV.

This clone has more than one count but fewer than ten. This chain links TRBV9 with TRBJ1-1; tentatively, D is TRBD1 (5 bases). Per germline, CDR1 SGDLS and CDR2 YYNGEE. The CDR3 totals 14 residues. V gave up 2 bases and J gave up 1 base, with 9 bases separating them. The CDR3 bases are TGTGCCAGCAGCGTTCTACAGGAGAACACTGAAGCTTTCTTT. Encoded protein: CASSVLQENTEAFF.

V and J are TRBV6-1 and TRBJ2-7; 8 bases map to TRBD1. J was trimmed by 8 bases and V by 2 bases; bases with no gene match: 8. There are 14 residues in the CDR3. Germline V gene sequence: CDR1 MNHNS, CDR2 SASEGT. CDR3 in amino acids: CASSESADREKQYF. The DNA of the CDR3 is TGTGCCAGCAGTGAATCAGCGGACAGGGAAAAGCAGTACTTC.

This clone was detected a few times. The J gene is TRBJ1-1, the V gene TRBV18; possible D gene TRBD1, 5 bases. Germline CDR1 is KGHSH and CDR2 is LQKENI. CDR3 size: 13 residues. The V and J ends lost 6 bases and 3 bases respectively, with 11 bases between them. CDR3 residues: CASSSGWDTEAFF. The DNA for the CDR3 is TGTGCCAGCTCCTCAGGGTGGGACACTGAAGCTTTCTTT.

CDR3 region: CASSRVAGQDEQFF. As DNA, the CDR3 is TGTGCCAGCTCACGTGTAGCGGGACAAGATGAGCAGTTCTTC. The chain carries TRBV18 and TRBJ2-1; 8 nucleotides align to TRBD2. The CDR3 sequence is 14 residues long. Trimming at V came to 4 bases and at J to 8 bases, leaving 7 bases not matched to a gene. Per germline, CDR1 KGHSH and CDR2 LQKENI.

The genes are TRBV28 and TRBJ1-4, with D unresolved. This CDR3 contains 15 residues. Deletions cut 4 bases from V and 7 bases from J, with 16 bases between. CDR1 and CDR2 (germline): MDHEN, SYDVKM. CDR3 nucleotide sequence: TGTGCCAGCAGTTCAACGGAGGGAATAGGTGAAAAACTGTTTTTT. Its translation is CASSSTEGIGEKLFF.

The J gene is TRBJ2-5, the V gene TRBV6-6; TRBD1 might be the D (5 bases). Gene TRBJ2-7 matches the end of the DNA better, so the J call may be wrong. This CDR3 region has 12 residues. Germline V lookup: CDR1 MNHNY, CDR2 SVGAGI (reference sequence). The CDR3 here is CASRGPSYEQYF. In DNA form, the CDR3 reads TGTGCCAGCAGGGGGCCTTCCTACGAGCAGTACTTC.

The chain uses TRBV23-1 and TRBJ2-1; 9 bases are shared with TRBD2. TRBV23-1 is placed among ORFs of uncertain function. The CDR3 is 18 residues long. V lost 7 bases and J lost 3; bases outside the gene matches: 16. CDR3 sequence reads: CASMLAGDVSRGYNEQFF. For the CDR3, the DNA is TGCGCCAGCATGTTAGCGGGAGATGTTTCACGGGGCTACAATGAGCAGTTCTTC.

This clone was observed a handful of times. This chain uses TRBV5-4 with TRBJ2-2; unclear D gene. CDR3 length equals 17 residues. The V end lost 4 bases, the J end lost 0 bases, and 16 bases lay between the germline ends. In germline, CDR1 is SGHNT, CDR2 YYREEE (reference sequence). The CDR3 sequence: CASSPFMGVANTGELFF. The CDR3 DNA sequence: TGTGCCAGCAGCCCCTTTATGGGCGTCGCGAACACCGGGGAGCTGTTTTTT.

The V gene is TRBV30, the J gene TRBJ2-7; the match to TRBD2 covers 11 bases. The trim removed 3 bases at V and 6 bases at J, leaving 16 bases unmatched. The CDR3 sequence is 17 residues long. Germline V gene lookup returns CDR1 GTSNPN and CDR2 SVGIG (reference sequence). The CDR3 sequence: CAWRNPPASGRWSEQYF. CDR3 nucleotide sequence: TGTGCCTGGAGAAATCCCCCGGCTAGCGGGAGGTGGAGCGAGCAGTACTTC. Full variable domain (rest looked up from reference TRBV30 and TRBJ2-7): SQTIHQWPATLVQPVGSPLSLECTVEGTSNPNLYWYRQAAGRGLQLLFYSVGIGQISSEVPQNLSASRPQDRQFILSSKKLLLSDSGFYLCAWRNPPASGRWSEQYFGPGTRLTVT.

The V and J genes are TRBV30 and TRBJ1-5; TRBD1 aligns across 9 bases. The CDR3 runs to 14 residues. CDR1 and CDR2 from the germline V gene are GTSNPN and SVGIG (reference sequence). V shed 0 bases and J 4 bases; nucleotides not matched to a gene: 1. The CDR3 DNA reads TGTGCCTGGAGTGTAGGGACAGGGAATCAGCCCCAGCATTTT. Its translation: CAWSVGTGNQPQHF.

The CDR3 reads CSVSGTGHEAFF. The CDR3 DNA is TGCAGCGTGTCCGGGACAGGGCACGAAGCTTTCTTT. The chain is built from TRBV29-1 and TRBJ1-1; 9 bases fit TRBD1. Trimming cost V 6 bases and J 8 bases; bases outside gene matches: 7. The V gene's germline CDR1 is SQVTM and CDR2 ANQGSEA. This CDR3 comprises 12 residues.